The rows below give T cell receptor beta chains drawn from one sample of a study of shared clonotypes between healthy human individuals. Sequenced by immunoSEQ multiplex PCR; TCRdb stores in-frame clones only, minus some. The table has around 2.1 million clones, roughly 91% seen once; the top ten hold roughly 1.7%. Material: naive CD8+ T cells from PBMCs. These receptors came from a young man in good health. Some clones in this sample may be carry-over from other donors' samples. CDR3s include the opening cysteine and the closing phenylalanine or tryptophan. D genes are given only for firm matches. Clone size appears in some rows only: once, few, many, or a class for an expanded clone.

j_gene,abundance,v_gene,d_gene,CDR3nt,CDR3aa
TRBJ1-2,NA,TRBV21-1,NA,TGTGCCAGCAGCGTCGAAGGACAGGGCGACACGTTCTCTGGCTACACCTTC,CASSVEGQGDTFSGYTF
TRBJ1-1,NA,TRBV14,NA,TGTGCCAGCAAGGGACCGACAGGAGGGGGAGGCACTGAAGCTTTCTTT,CASKGPTGGGGTEAFF
TRBJ2-3,NA,TRBV18,TRBD2,TGTGCCAGCTCACCACCAATAGCGGGAGGGCCACGTACGCAGTATTTT,CASSPPIAGGPRTQYF
TRBJ2-1,NA,TRBV9,NA,TGTGCCAGCAGCCCGAGTGGGAGTGGGCAGTTCTTC,CASSPSGSGQFF
TRBJ2-1,once,TRBV7-9,TRBD1,TGTGCCAGCAGCTTAGCTCAGGGGGCAAACAATGAGCAGTTCTTC,CASSLAQGANNEQFF
TRBJ2-1,NA,TRBV28,TRBD2,TGTGCCAGCCTACTAGCGGCCTACAATGAGCAGTTCTTC,CASLLAAYNEQFF
TRBJ2-1,NA,TRBV10-1,TRBD2,TGCGCCAGCGGTCCAGCGGGAGGAGCCTACAATGAGCAGTTCTTC,CASGPAGGAYNEQFF
TRBJ2-5,NA,TRBV5-1,NA,TGCGCCAGCAGCCAGTATGTAGGAGAGACCCAGTACTTC,CASSQYVGETQYF
TRBJ1-1,NA,TRBV25-1,NA,TGTGCCAGCAGCGGGGGGGGGAACACTGAAGCTTTCTTT,CASSGGGNTEAFF
TRBJ2-7,once,TRBV4-1,NA,TGCGCCAGCAGCCAATCCGGGTTCGGGTACGAGCAGTACTTC,CASSQSGFGYEQYF
TRBJ2-7,NA,TRBV2,NA,TGTGCCAGCAGTGCGGCAACCGGGCCGTACTACGAGCAGTACTTC,CASSAATGPYYEQYF
TRBJ1-1,once,TRBV18,NA,TGTGCCAGCTCCGCCGGGGGGAGGACTGAAGCTTTCTTT,CASSAGGRTEAFF
TRBJ2-7,NA,TRBV27,NA,TGTGCCAGCAGTTTAGGCGCAGGGGACTACGAGCAGTACTTC,CASSLGAGDYEQYF
TRBJ2-7,NA,TRBV27,NA,TGTGCCACCTCGGTTAGAGGCTACGAGCAGTACTTC,CATSVRGYEQYF
TRBJ1-1,NA,TRBV5-6,NA,TGTGCCAGCAGCTTGGGTAAACATGTACCTGAAGCTTTCTTT,CASSLGKHVPEAFF
TRBJ2-1,NA,TRBV28,NA,TGTGCCAGCAGCTACCGTGTCAATGATGAGCAGTTCTTC,CASSYRVNDEQFF
TRBJ1-1,NA,TRBV19,NA,TGTGCCAGTAGTATTATGGTGAACACTGAAGCTTTCTTT,CASSIMVNTEAFF
TRBJ2-7,once,TRBV6-6,TRBD1,TGTGCCACTACGAACCGGGACAGGGGGGCCGAGCAGTACTTC,CATTNRDRGAEQYF